This TCR beta chain was captured in a study of CD8+ T cells in alopecia areata. Study results and limitations: Although TCR sharing was seen in mice, sharing across patients was less clear, possibly for HLA-related reasons.

Once RNA had been extracted, it was reverse transcribed into cDNA to act as the sequencing template. Method: immunoSEQ multiplex PCR; TCRdb's copy keeps in-frame clones and lacks some. The sample lists roughly 150,000 clones, roughly 44% seen once, with about 6.8% in the top ten. Regarding this clone: Antigen unknown.

CD4+ and CD8+ T cells were sorted from PBMCs. Trimming took off 6 bases at V and 0 bases at J, with 18 bases between the two ends. The CDR3 totals 17 residues. Germline loops: CDR1 SGHVS, CDR2 FQNEAQ. V usage is TRBV7-8 and J usage is TRBJ2-1; D possibly matches TRBD1 or TRBD2 (5 bases each). The sequenced material came from CD4+ T cells sorted from blood. The sequence was obtained from a human donor with alopecia areata. The CDR3 is CASRYPGTLPSYNEQFF. As DNA, the CDR3 is TGTGCCAGCAGATACCCCGGGACCCTCCCCTCCTACAATGAGCAGTTCTTC.